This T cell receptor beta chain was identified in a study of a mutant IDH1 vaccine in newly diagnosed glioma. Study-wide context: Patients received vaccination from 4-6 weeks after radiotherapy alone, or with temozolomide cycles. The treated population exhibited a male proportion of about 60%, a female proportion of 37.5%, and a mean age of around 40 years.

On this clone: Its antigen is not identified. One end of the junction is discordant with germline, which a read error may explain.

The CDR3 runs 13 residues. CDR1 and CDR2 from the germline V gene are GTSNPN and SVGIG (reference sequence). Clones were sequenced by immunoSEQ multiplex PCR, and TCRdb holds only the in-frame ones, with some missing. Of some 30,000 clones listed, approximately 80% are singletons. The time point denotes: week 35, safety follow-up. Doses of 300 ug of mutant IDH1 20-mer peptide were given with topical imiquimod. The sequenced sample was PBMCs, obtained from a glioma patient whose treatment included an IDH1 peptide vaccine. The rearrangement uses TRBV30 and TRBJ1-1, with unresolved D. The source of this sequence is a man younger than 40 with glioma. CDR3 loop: CAWSPAVNAEASF. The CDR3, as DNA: TGTGCCTGGAGTCCAGCCGTGAACGCTGAAGCTTCCTTT.